This T cell receptor beta chain was sequenced in a study of cytomegalovirus exposure and HLA in healthy donors. Researchers ran the PCR with 60 Vbeta and 13 Jbeta primers. Per the authors' pipeline: The authors later counted about 80 million unique TCR beta chains, some 11 million of them shared. The repertoire was sequenced with immunoSEQ multiplex PCR; TCRdb's copy has only in-frame clones and lacks some. D and trimming come from the DNA, and the V and J calls and clone size come from that table. The sample consists of some 170,000 clones, 75% to 80% of them appearing once. Trimming took off 7 bases at V and 1 base at J, with 23 bases between the two ends. Looked up from germline, CDR1 is MDHEN and CDR2 is SYDVKM. CDR3 length: 17 amino acids.

The chain employs TRBV28 and TRBJ2-7, with a weak D call TRBD2 (6 bases). The TCR sequence derives from a man aged 35-49 years in good health and CMV-seropositive. Sequencing input: PBMCs. The CDR3 sequence is CASTTSGASEWSYEQYF. The CDR3 DNA is TGTGCCAGCACCACTTCTGGGGCTAGCGAGTGGTCCTACGAGCAGTACTTC.